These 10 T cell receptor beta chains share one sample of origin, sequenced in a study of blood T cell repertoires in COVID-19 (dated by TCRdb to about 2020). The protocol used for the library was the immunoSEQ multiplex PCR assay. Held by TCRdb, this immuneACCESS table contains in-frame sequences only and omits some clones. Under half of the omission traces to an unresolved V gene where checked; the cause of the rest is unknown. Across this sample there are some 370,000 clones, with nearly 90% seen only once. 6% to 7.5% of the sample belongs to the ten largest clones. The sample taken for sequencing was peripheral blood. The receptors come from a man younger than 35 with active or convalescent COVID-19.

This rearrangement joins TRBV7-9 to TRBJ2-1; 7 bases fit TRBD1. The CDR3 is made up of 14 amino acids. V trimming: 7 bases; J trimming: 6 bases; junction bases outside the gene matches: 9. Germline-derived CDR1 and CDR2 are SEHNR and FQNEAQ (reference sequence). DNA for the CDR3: TGTGCCAGCACGGTCGACAGGGCTCTCAATGAGCAGTTCTTC. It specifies CASTVDRALNEQFF.

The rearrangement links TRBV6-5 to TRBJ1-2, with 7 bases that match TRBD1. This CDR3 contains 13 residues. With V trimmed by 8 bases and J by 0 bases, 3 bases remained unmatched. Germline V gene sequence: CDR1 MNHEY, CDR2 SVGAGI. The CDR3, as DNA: TGTGCCAGCGGGCAGGGGGCTAACTATGGCTACACCTTC. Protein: CASGQGANYGYTF.

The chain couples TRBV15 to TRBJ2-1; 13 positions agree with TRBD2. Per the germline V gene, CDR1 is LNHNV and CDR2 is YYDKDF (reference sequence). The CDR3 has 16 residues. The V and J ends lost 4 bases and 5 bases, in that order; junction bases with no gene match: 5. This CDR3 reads CATSTGGLAGNNEQFF. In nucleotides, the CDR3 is TGTGCCACCAGCACCGGGGGACTAGCGGGGAACAATGAGCAGTTCTTC.

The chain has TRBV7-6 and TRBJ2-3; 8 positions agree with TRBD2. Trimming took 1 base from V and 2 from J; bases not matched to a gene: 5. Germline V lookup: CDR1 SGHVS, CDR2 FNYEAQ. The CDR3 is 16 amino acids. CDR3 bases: TGTGCCAGCAGCTTAGTGGGCGGGGGGAACACAGATACGCAGTATTTT. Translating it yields CASSLVGGGNTDTQYF.

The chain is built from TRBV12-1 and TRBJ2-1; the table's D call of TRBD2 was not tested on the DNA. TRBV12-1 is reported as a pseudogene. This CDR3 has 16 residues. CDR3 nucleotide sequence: TGTGCCAGCAGCCCAGAGGGACTAGCGGGGGGTAATGAGCAGTTCTTC. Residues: CASSPEGLAGGNEQFF.

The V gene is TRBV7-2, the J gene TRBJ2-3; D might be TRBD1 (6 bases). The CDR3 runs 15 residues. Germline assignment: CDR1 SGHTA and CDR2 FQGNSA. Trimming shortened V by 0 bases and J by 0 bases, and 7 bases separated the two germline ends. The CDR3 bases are TGTGCCAGCAGCTTAGCGGACAGAAGCACAGATACGCAGTATTTT. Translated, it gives CASSLADRSTDTQYF.

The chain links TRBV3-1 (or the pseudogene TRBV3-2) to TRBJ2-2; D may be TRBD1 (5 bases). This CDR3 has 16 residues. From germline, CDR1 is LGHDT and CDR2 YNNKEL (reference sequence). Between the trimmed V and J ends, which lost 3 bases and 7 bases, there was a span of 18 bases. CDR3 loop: CASSQGLWRLSGELFF. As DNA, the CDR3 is TGTGCCAGCAGCCAGGGGCTCTGGCGGCTGAGCGGGGAGCTGTTTTTT.

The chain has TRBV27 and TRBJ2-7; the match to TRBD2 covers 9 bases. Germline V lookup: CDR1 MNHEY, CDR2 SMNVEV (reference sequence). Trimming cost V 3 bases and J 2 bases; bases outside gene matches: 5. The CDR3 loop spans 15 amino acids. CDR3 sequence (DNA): TGTGCCAGCAGTTTTTCTAGCGGGGCTCCCTACGAGCAGTACTTC. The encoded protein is CASSFSSGAPYEQYF.

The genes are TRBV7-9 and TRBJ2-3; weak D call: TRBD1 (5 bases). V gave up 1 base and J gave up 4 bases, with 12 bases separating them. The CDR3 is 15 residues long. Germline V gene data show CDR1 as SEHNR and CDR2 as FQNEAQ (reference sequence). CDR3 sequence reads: CASSLGRVPADTQYF. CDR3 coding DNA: TGTGCCAGCAGCTTAGGCAGGGTACCTGCAGATACGCAGTATTTT.

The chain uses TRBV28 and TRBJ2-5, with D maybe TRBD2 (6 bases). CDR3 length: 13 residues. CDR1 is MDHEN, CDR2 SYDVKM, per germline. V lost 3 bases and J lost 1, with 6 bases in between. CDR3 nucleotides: TGTGCCAGCAGTTTTAGCGGCCAAGAGACCCAGTACTTC. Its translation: CASSFSGQETQYF.